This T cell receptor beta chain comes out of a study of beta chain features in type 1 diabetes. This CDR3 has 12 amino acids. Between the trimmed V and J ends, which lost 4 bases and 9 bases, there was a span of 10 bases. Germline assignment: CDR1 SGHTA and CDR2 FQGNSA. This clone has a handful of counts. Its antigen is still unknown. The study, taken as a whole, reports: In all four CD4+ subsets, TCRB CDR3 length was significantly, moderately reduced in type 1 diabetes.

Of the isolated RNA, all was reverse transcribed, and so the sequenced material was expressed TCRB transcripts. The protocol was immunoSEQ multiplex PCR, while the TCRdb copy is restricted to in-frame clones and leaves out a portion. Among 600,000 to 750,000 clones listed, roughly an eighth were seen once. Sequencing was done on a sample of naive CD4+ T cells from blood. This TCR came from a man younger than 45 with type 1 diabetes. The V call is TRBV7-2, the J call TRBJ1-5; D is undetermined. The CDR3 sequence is CASSSPDLPQHF. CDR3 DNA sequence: TGTGCCAGCAGCTCCCCGGATCTGCCCCAGCATTTT.